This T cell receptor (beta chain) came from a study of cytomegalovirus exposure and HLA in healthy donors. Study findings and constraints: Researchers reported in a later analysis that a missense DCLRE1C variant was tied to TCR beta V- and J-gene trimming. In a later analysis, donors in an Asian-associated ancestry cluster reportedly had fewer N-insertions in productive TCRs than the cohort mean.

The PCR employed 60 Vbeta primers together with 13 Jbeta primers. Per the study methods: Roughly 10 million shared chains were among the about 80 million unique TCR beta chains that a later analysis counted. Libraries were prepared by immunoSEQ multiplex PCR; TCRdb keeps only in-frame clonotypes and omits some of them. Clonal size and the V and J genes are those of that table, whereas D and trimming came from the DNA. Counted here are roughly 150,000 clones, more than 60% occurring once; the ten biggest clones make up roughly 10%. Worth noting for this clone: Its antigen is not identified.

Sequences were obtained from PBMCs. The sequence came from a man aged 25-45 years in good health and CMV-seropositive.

This chain's CDR3 is CASSVEGSGSIYF. The CDR3, as DNA: TGTGCCAGCAGCGTAGAGGGAAGCGGGAGTATATATTTT. The chain is built from TRBV9 and TRBJ2-3, with TRBD2 matching over 8 bases. Germline values: CDR1 SGDLS, CDR2 YYNGEE. Trimming took 0 bases from V and 15 from J; bases not matched to a gene: 9. The length of the CDR3 is 13 residues.